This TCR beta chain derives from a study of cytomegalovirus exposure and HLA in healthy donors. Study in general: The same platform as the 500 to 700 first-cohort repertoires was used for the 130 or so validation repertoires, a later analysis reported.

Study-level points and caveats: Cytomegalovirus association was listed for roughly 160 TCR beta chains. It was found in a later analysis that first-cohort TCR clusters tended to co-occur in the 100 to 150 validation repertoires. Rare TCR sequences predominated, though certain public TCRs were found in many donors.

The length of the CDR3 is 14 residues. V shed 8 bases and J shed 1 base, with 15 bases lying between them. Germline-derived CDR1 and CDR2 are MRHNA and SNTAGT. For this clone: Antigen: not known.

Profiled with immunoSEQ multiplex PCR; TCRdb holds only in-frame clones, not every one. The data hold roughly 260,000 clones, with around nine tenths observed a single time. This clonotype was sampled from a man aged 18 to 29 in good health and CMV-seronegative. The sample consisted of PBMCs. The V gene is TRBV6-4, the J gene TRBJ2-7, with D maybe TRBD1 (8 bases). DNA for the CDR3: TGTGCCAGCCTTAAACAGGGGGGGTCCTACGAGCAGTACTTC. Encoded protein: CASLKQGGSYEQYF.